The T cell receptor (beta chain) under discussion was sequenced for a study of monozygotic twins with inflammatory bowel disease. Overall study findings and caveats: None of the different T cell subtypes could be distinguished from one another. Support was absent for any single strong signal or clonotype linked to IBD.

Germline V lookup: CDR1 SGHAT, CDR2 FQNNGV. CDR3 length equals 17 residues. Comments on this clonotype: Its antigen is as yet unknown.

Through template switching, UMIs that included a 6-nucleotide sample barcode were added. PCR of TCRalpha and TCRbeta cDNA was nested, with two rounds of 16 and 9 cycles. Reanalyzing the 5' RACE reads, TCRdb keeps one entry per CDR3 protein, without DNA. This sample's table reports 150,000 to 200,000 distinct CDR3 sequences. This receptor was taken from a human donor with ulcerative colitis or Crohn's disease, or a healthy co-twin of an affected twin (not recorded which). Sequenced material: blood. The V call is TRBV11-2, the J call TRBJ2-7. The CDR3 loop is CASSLDRVRGVSYEQYF.